The clone carrying this T cell receptor (beta chain) has a handful of counts. Each 20-30 mg portion of unsorted bulk tissue served as the source for co-extraction of RNA and DNA. This entry is derived from a study of tumor-infiltrating lymphocytes in primary liver carcinoma. CDR1 is SGHRS, CDR2 YFSETQ, per germline. The CDR3 covers 16 residues. Trimming left V 0 bases short and J 4 bases short, with 14 bases between. The researchers produced TCR beta cDNA from 500 to 550 ng total RNA with a constant-region primer. Sequencing libraries for TCR beta derived from three nested multiplex PCR rounds that used slightly modified ARM-PCR. It was with TRBV1-TRBV30 forward primers and a C-beta reverse primer that the first two PCR rounds were run, at approximately 10 cycles each. TCRdb reprocessed the multiplex PCR reads with MiXCR, giving one entry per CDR3 protein. Of about 130,000 distinct CDR3 sequences detected, around 64% appear once; the ten largest clones hold approximately 8.9%.

The V and J genes are TRBV5-1 and TRBJ1-3, with D uncertain. Sequencing was done on a sample of liver tumor tissue from sampling region 3. Regarding subset: tumor region T3, left-lateral pole. The clonotype comes from an older woman with primary liver carcinoma and hepatitis B virus infection. The CDR3 region has the DNA TGCGCCAGCAGCTTGGGAGCCGTGGTATCGGGAAACACCATATATTTT. Protein product: CASSLGAVVSGNTIYF. Drawing the rest from reference TRBV5-1 and TRBJ1-3, the complete variable domain is KAGVTQTPRYLIKTRGQQVTLSCSPISGHRSVSWYQQTPGQGLQFLFEYFSETQRNKGNFPGRFSGRQFSNSRSEMNVSTLELGDSALYLCASSLGAVVSGNTIYFGEGSWLTVV.